This T cell receptor beta chain was identified in a study of CD8+ T cells in alopecia areata. Broader study findings: Sequencing of scalp samples also includes resident alphabeta T cells from normal skin.

Treatment given: oral pan-JAK inhibitor, 5-10 mg twice daily. Concerning this clone: The antigen remains unidentified.

Extracted from the samples, RNA was reverse transcribed into cDNA to serve as the sequencing template. The protocol was immunoSEQ multiplex PCR, while the TCRdb copy is restricted to in-frame clones and leaves out a portion. The sample consists of 95,000 to 110,000 clones, 65% to 85% of them appearing once. Per the germline V gene, CDR1 is SQVTM and CDR2 is ANQGSEA. The CDR3 loop spans 14 amino acids. The V gene end was trimmed by 5 bases and the J gene end by 2 bases; junction bases not matched to a gene: 7. V is TRBV29-1 and J is TRBJ2-7, with TRBD1 matching 9 bases. The sequenced sample was CD8+ T cells sorted from blood, obtained at week 24, from a patient treated with tofacitinib. The sequence was collected from a human donor with alopecia areata. The CDR3 loop reads CSVRPGTGTYEQYF. The CDR3 nucleotides are TGCAGCGTTAGACCCGGGACAGGGACCTACGAGCAGTACTTC.